This entry concerns a single T cell receptor (beta chain). Its antigen is unknown. This sample is drawn from a study of CD8 T cells in ankylosing spondylitis. Findings and caveats of the study: Several highly homologous variants formed a TCR beta motif that appeared characteristic of ankylosing spondylitis blood. Several of the motif variants were reported before in synovial fluid and blood from reactive arthritis.

Quantitative barcoded 5'-RACE was used to prepare TCR beta libraries. TCRdb re-derived calls from the 5' RACE reads in MiXCR, one entry per CDR3 protein. The sample carries some 800,000 distinct CDR3 sequences, approximately 10% recorded once. There are 12 residues in the CDR3. Germline lookup yields CDR1 DFQATT and CDR2 SNEGSKA (reference sequence). The source material was blood, either unsorted or a sorted T cell fraction (not recorded which). The TCR comes from a male donor with ankylosing spondylitis. The chain couples TRBV20-1 to TRBJ1-2; 7 positions agree with TRBD1. CDR3 loop: CRSVSGGAGYTF. The CDR3 DNA reads as TGCAGATCCGTGTCAGGGGGTGCTGGCTACACCTTC.